These 5 T cell receptor beta chains came from one sample sequenced in a study of cytomegalovirus exposure and HLA in healthy donors. Primers: 60 Vbeta forward and 13 Jbeta reverse. Assay: immunoSEQ multiplex PCR; the TCRdb copy retains only in-frame clones and omits some. Counted here are about 140,000 clones, roughly 79% occurring once; the ten biggest clones make up more than 0.95%. Input material: PBMCs. Every receptor here comes from a young man in good health and CMV-seronegative.

J is TRBJ1-1 and V is TRBV13, with a weak D call TRBD1 (5 bases). This CDR3 has 13 residues. The germline V gene encodes CDR1 PRHDT and CDR2 FYEKMQ (reference sequence). Trimming pared 3 bases from V and 4 bases from J, leaving 9 bases between. The CDR3 protein is CASSFGRGTEAFF. As DNA, the CDR3 is TGTGCCAGCAGCTTTGGTAGGGGCACTGAAGCTTTCTTT.

This clone was seen only a few times. This sequence joins TRBV7-8 and TRBJ1-2; D gene unclear. Germline-derived CDR1 and CDR2 are SGHVS and FQNEAQ. Trimming stripped 5 bases from V and 4 bases from J, with 11 bases between. The CDR3 consists of 13 residues. CDR3 region: CASSPTGLYGYTF. Here the CDR3 DNA reads TGTGCCAGCAGCCCCACGGGTCTCTATGGCTACACCTTC.

This chain links TRBV6-1 with TRBJ1-5; 9 bases are shared with TRBD1. The V gene end was trimmed by 7 bases and the J gene end by 3 bases; junction bases not matched to a gene: 7. Germline V lookup: CDR1 MNHNS, CDR2 SASEGT. The CDR3 is made up of 15 amino acids. DNA for the CDR3: TGTGCCAGCACAGAAGGACAGGGGCTCAATCAGCCCCAGCATTTT. It is translated as CASTEGQGLNQPQHF.

This rearrangement joins TRBV5-1 to TRBJ2-5; the D gene is possibly TRBD1 (6 bases). The germline V and J ends were trimmed by 0 bases and 4 bases, with 19 bases remaining between them. Germline-derived CDR1 and CDR2 are SGHRS and YFSETQ. CDR3 length: 17 residues. The CDR3 sequence is CASSLGIKSPGAETQYF. As DNA, the CDR3 is TGCGCCAGCAGCTTGGGCATAAAATCCCCAGGGGCAGAGACCCAGTACTTC.

The chain is built from TRBV11-1 and TRBJ1-3; perhaps TRBD1 as D (6 bases). This CDR3 comprises 14 residues. V lost 6 bases and J lost 0, with 9 bases in between. Per the germline V gene, CDR1 is SGHAT and CDR2 is FQDESV (reference sequence). CDR3 sequence reads: CASSDRNSGNTIYF. Here the CDR3 DNA reads TGTGCCAGCAGTGACAGGAACTCTGGAAACACCATATATTTT.